A selection of T cell receptor beta chains follows, all from one sample in a study of T cell responses to AZD1222 COVID-19 vaccine. Generated by immunoSEQ multiplex PCR, the TCRdb table keeps only in-frame clones and is missing some. Among fewer than 80,000 clones listed, about nine tenths were seen once. This material consisted of peripheral blood, taken 28 days after the second dose of the MenACWY control vaccine. These receptors originate from an adult who received the MenACWY meningococcal vaccine as a control. Both conserved end residues are part of each CDR3. The order of the fields is D gene, J gene, V gene, clone size, CDR3 protein, CDR3 DNA. D genes are given only for firm matches. Clone size is given for some rows only: seen once, a few or many times, or a class if the clone is expanded.

. TRBJ2-2 TRBV19 once CASSIFETGELFF TGTGCCAGTAGTATATTTGAGACCGGGGAGCTGTTTTTT
. TRBJ1-4 TRBV28 . CASSPRIGKLFF TGTGCCAGCAGTCCCCGGATCGGAAAACTGTTTTTT
. TRBJ1-1 TRBV28 . CASSLYANLGGAFF TGTGCCAGCAGTTTATACGCCAATCTAGGGGGAGCTTTCTTT
. TRBJ1-5 TRBV20-1 . CSASWQGPNQPQHF TGCAGTGCTAGTTGGCAGGGCCCCAATCAGCCCCAGCATTTT
. TRBJ1-5 TRBV28 . CASSQGNQPQHF TGTGCCAGCAGTCAGGGCAATCAGCCCCAGCATTTT
. TRBJ2-7 TRBV5-4 . CASSRRDGSYEQYF TGTGCCAGCAGCCGACGGGACGGCTCCTACGAGCAGTACTTC
. TRBJ2-6 TRBV11-2 . CASNYGGANVLTF TGTGCCAGCAACTATGGTGGGGCCAACGTCCTGACTTTC
. TRBJ1-1 TRBV3-1/TRBV3-2 . CASSLSGSNTEAFF TGTGCCAGCAGCCTCTCAGGATCGAACACTGAAGCTTTCTTT
TRBD1 TRBJ1-6 TRBV28 . CASTFQGGRNSPLHF TGTGCCAGCACTTTTCAAGGGGGCCGCAATTCACCCCTCCACTTT
. TRBJ1-1 TRBV5-8 . CASRPIGEAEAFF TGTGCCAGCAGGCCAATCGGGGAGGCTGAAGCTTTCTTT
TRBD1 TRBJ2-5 TRBV7-3 . CASGTDQETQYF TGTGCCAGTGGGACAGATCAAGAGACCCAGTACTTC
TRBD1 TRBJ1-4 TRBV28 . CASSSSGTGGLGLFF TGTGCCAGCAGTTCCTCCGGGACAGGGGGCTTAGGACTGTTTTTT
. TRBJ1-1 TRBV14 . CASSPPGGTEAFF TGTGCCAGCTCCCCTCCGGGGGGCACTGAAGCTTTCTTT
. TRBJ1-2 TRBV15 . CATSRGDTGGKYTF TGTGCCACCAGCAGGGGGGACACCGGGGGAAAGTACACCTTC
. TRBJ1-2 TRBV5-1 . CASSSTVMNYGYTF TGCGCCAGCAGCTCGACAGTGATGAACTATGGCTACACCTTC
. TRBJ2-3 TRBV9 . CASSVRRDTDTQYF TGTGCCAGCAGCGTAAGACGGGACACAGATACGCAGTATTTT
. TRBJ1-4 TRBV5-1 . CASSADREKLFF TGCGCCAGCAGCGCTGATAGGGAAAAACTGTTTTTT
. TRBJ2-7 TRBV6-5 . CASRDYEQYF TGTGCCAGCAGAGATTACGAGCAGTACTTC
. TRBJ1-6 TRBV30 many CAWSNFDSPLHF TGTGCCTGGAGTAACTTCGATTCACCCCTCCACTTT
. TRBJ2-1 TRBV7-9 . CASSRDNDNEQFF TGTGCCAGCAGCCGAGACAATGACAATGAGCAGTTCTTC
TRBD1 TRBJ1-6 TRBV28 . CASSRSVSGGIFRSPLHF TGTGCCAGCAGTCGTAGTGTGTCAGGGGGGATTTTTAGGTCACCCCTCCACTTT
TRBD1 TRBJ2-5 TRBV19 few CASSILGQAEETQYF TGTGCCAGTAGTATCCTGGGACAGGCTGAAGAGACCCAGTACTTC
. TRBJ1-3 TRBV9 once CASSVQSSSGNTIYF TGTGCCAGCAGCGTTCAGTCCTCCTCTGGAAACACCATATATTTT
TRBD1 TRBJ1-1 TRBV5-1 once CASSWTGGGSGTEAFF TGCGCCAGCAGCTGGACAGGGGGTGGCAGCGGCACTGAAGCTTTCTTT
. TRBJ2-3 TRBV20-1 . CSASSTGTGLPSSFTDTQYF TGCAGTGCTAGTTCGACAGGGACGGGACTACCTTCTTCCTTCACAGATACGCAGTATTTT
TRBD2 TRBJ2-3 TRBV7-2 . CASSLGLADTDTQYF TGTGCCAGCAGCTTAGGCCTAGCGGACACAGATACGCAGTATTTT
. TRBJ1-5 TRBV4-3 . CASSQEFDQPQHF TGCGCCAGCAGCCAGGAGTTTGATCAGCCCCAGCATTTT
. TRBJ1-5 TRBV2 . CASLQGYSNQPQHF TGTGCCAGCCTACAGGGATATAGCAATCAGCCCCAGCATTTT
. TRBJ1-1 TRBV30 . CAWRRGNGPNTEAFF TGTGCCTGGAGGAGGGGAAACGGGCCGAACACTGAAGCTTTCTTT
. TRBJ1-4 TRBV19 . CASFVVRVTPSNEKLFF TGTGCCAGTTTCGTCGTCAGGGTCACCCCAAGTAATGAAAAACTGTTTTTT
. TRBJ1-1 TRBV28 . CASSFSTSANTEAFF TGTGCCAGCAGTTTCTCGACCAGCGCGAACACTGAAGCTTTCTTT
. TRBJ1-2 TRBV30 . CAHDLGSPYGYTF TGTGCCCACGATCTAGGGAGTCCGTATGGCTACACCTTC
. TRBJ1-1 TRBV29-1 . CSVGHRNTEAFF TGCAGCGTTGGGCACAGAAACACTGAAGCTTTCTTT
. TRBJ2-2 TRBV7-2 . CASSLVATGTGELFF TGTGCCAGCAGCTTAGTGGCGACGGGGACCGGGGAGCTGTTTTTT
TRBD1 TRBJ2-3 TRBV5-1 . CASRQGANTDTQYF TGCGCCAGCAGACAGGGGGCGAACACAGATACGCAGTATTTT
. TRBJ2-3 TRBV28 . CASSFSRVRYF TGTGCCAGCAGTTTTTCCAGGGTTAGGTATTTT
. TRBJ2-5 TRBV9 once CASSVGIGEAETQYF TGTGCCAGCAGCGTAGGTATTGGGGAGGCCGAAACCCAGTACTTC
. TRBJ1-1 TRBV15 few CATSRDRHGGTEAFF TGTGCCACCAGCAGAGATAGGCATGGGGGGACTGAAGCTTTCTTT
. TRBJ1-1 TRBV7-9 . CASRRPGYPGAFF TGTGCCAGCAGACGTCCGGGGTACCCAGGAGCTTTCTTT
. TRBJ1-4 TRBV18 . CASSPAANEKLFF TGTGCCAGCTCACCGGCCGCTAATGAAAAACTGTTTTTT
. TRBJ1-5 TRBV20-1 . CSASTTGTRDQPQHF TGCAGTGCTAGTACCACCGGGACGAGGGATCAGCCCCAGCATTTT
. TRBJ1-1 TRBV5-1 . CASSLGFGRDQMAFF TGCGCCAGCAGCTTGGGATTTGGTAGGGATCAAATGGCTTTCTTT
TRBD1 TRBJ1-2 TRBV6-6 . CASRKGQGADRYGYTF TGTGCCAGCAGAAAAGGACAGGGAGCGGACCGCTATGGCTACACCTTC
. TRBJ1-6 TRBV19 . CASSFGSPNSPLHF TGTGCCAGTAGTTTTGGCAGCCCTAATTCACCCCTCCACTTT
TRBD2 TRBJ2-2 TRBV9 . CASSVRLAGDTGELFF TGTGCCAGCAGCGTTCGACTAGCGGGGGACACCGGGGAGCTGTTTTTT
TRBD1 TRBJ2-3 TRBV18 . CASSTDRFSVDTQYF TGTGCCAGCTCAACGGACAGGTTTTCGGTGGATACGCAGTATTTT
TRBD2 TRBJ2-5 TRBV5-1 . CASSSLAGLKETQYF TGCGCCAGCAGCTCACTAGCGGGGCTTAAAGAGACCCAGTACTTC
TRBD2 TRBJ2-5 TRBV18 . CASSPLAPLRGGETQYF TGTGCCAGCTCACCACTCGCTCCTTTGCGGGGGGGAGAGACCCAGTACTTC
. TRBJ2-2 TRBV19 . CASSPRAGNTGELFF TGTGCCAGTAGTCCTCGGGCAGGGAACACCGGGGAGCTGTTTTTT
. TRBJ1-1 TRBV9 . CASSVTGTITEAFF TGTGCCAGCAGCGTTACAGGGACGATCACTGAAGCTTTCTTT
TRBD1 TRBJ1-1 TRBV6-5 . CASSFGGQGNTEAFF TGTGCCAGCAGTTTCGGGGGACAGGGGAACACTGAAGCTTTCTTT